The entry that follows covers one T cell receptor beta chain sequence. The V end lost 2 bases, the J end lost 0 bases, and 8 bases lay between the germline ends. This CDR3 is 15 amino acids long. Germline values: CDR1 MDHEN, CDR2 SYDVKM. How the authors handled the data: Amplification with reference gene primers provided the estimates of nucleated cell counts. This table comes from immunoSEQ multiplex PCR, and its TCRdb copy is limited to in-frame clones, with some not included. V and J calls plus clone size are reproduced from that table; the DNA served to infer D and trimming. The table records some 160,000 clones, 83% of them present only once. The data were taken from a study of blood T cell repertoires in COVID-19. Overall study: Samples representing acute and convalescent COVID-19 were sourced from the United States, Italy and Spain. T cells, B-cell-depleted T cells, or PBMCs supplied cDNA or gDNA.

This chain links TRBV28 with TRBJ1-5; D not certain. Sample: peripheral blood. This TCR was sampled from a woman of 80 years or more with acute or convalescent COVID-19. The CDR3 region is CASSLSILSNQPQHF. The DNA of the CDR3 is TGTGCCAGCAGTTTAAGCATCCTTAGCAATCAGCCCCAGCATTTT. Drawing the rest from reference TRBV28 and TRBJ1-5, the complete variable domain is DVKVTQSSRYLVKRTGEKVFLECVQDMDHENMFWYRQDPGLGLRLIYFSYDVKMKEKGDIPEGYSVSREKKERFSLILESASTNQTSMYLCASSLSILSNQPQHFGDGTRLSIL.